This TCR beta chain was captured in a study of blood T cell repertoires in COVID-19. As originally analysed: Estimation of nucleated cell counts relied on the amplification of reference gene primers. Assay: immunoSEQ multiplex PCR; the TCRdb copy retains only in-frame clones and omits some. For V, J and clone size, that table is used; D and trimming come from the DNA. This table holds approximately 190,000 clones, approximately 90% found once. There are 15 residues in the CDR3. Per the germline V gene, CDR1 is SNHLY and CDR2 is FYNNEI. The V segment lost 4 bases and the J segment 2 bases; nucleotides outside the gene matches: 4.

The TCR comes from a man in his 70s with active or convalescent COVID-19. The chain has TRBV2 and TRBJ2-3; 9 positions agree with TRBD2. Sequencing was done on a sample of peripheral blood. CDR3 sequence: CASSGGRAFTDTQYF. CDR3 sequence (DNA): TGTGCCAGCAGTGGCGGGAGGGCCTTCACAGATACGCAGTATTTT.